This T cell receptor (beta chain) was captured by sequencing in a study of post-analysis software for immune sequencing data. Study details: Clinical courses comprised relapsing-remitting, secondary progressive and progressive-relapsing multiple sclerosis. Regarding the study as a whole: TRBV5-6, TRBV5-1 and TRBV20-1 were among five TRBV segments more frequent in patients than controls. Normalized Chao1 diversity was significantly lower in multiple sclerosis patients than in controls.

Prepared TCR beta cDNA libraries contained unique molecular identifiers. A population of about 0.9 to 10 million T cells gave rise to 400,000 to 550,000 cDNA molecules. TCRdb re-called the PCR reads with MiXCR, one entry per CDR3 protein. The sample yields roughly 570,000 distinct CDR3 sequences, approximately 34% seen once. Concerning this clonotype itself: Its antigen is as yet unknown.

The germline V gene encodes CDR1 DFQATT and CDR2 SNEGSKA (reference sequence). V was trimmed by 3 bases and J by 2 bases, leaving 17 bases between them. The CDR3 contains 15 residues. The sequence derives from a girl younger than 18 with multiple sclerosis. The specimen was blood. The gene calls are TRBV20-1 and TRBJ2-7, with D perhaps TRBD2 (6 bases). As DNA, the CDR3 is TGCAGTGCTAGCCCCTCGAGGAGGGGTGCCTACGAGCAGTACTTC. Translated: CSASPSRRGAYEQYF.